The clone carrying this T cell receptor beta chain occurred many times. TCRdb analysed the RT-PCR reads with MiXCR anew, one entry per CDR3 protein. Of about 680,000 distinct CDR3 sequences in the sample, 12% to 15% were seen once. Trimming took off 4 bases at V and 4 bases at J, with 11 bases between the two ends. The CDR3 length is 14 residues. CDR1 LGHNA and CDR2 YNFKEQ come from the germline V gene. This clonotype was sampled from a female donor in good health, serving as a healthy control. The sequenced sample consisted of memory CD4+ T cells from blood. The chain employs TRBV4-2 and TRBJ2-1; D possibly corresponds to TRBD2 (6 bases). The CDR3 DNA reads TGTGCCAGCAGCCGAGATAGCGGATACAATGAGCAGTTCTTC. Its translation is CASSRDSGYNEQFF.